This passage covers 3 T cell receptor beta chains from one sample sequenced in a study of shared clonotypes between healthy human individuals. Only in-frame clones appear in the TCRdb table, and some are missing; sequencing was by immunoSEQ multiplex PCR. Counted here are 550,000 to 700,000 clones, about 80% occurring once; the ten biggest clones make up roughly 1.9%. The sequenced material came from memory CD4+ T cells sorted from blood. Subset given: CD45RA-negative fraction. These receptors all stem from a woman aged 25 to 39 in good health.

J is TRBJ2-3 and V is TRBV19; the match to TRBD2 covers 9 bases. Germline V gives CDR1 LNHDA, CDR2 SQIVND (reference sequence). The CDR3 is made up of 15 amino acids. J lost 3 bases, V lost 6 bases, and 7 bases had no gene match. The CDR3 nucleotides read TGTGCCAGTAGACTAGCGGGTACGCGGACAGATACGCAGTATTTT. Protein: CASRLAGTRTDTQYF.

This clone has a handful of counts. The sample holds other DNA sequences that translate to the same CDR3. The J gene is TRBJ1-1, the V gene TRBV5-1; D uncertain. V was pared by 0 bases and J by 1 base, with 4 bases between. Per the germline V gene, CDR1 is SGHRS and CDR2 is YFSETQ. This CDR3 is 13 amino acids long. The chain's CDR3 is CASSLAGNTEAFF. CDR3 DNA sequence: TGCGCCAGCAGCTTGGCCGGGAACACTGAAGCTTTCTTT.

The chain combines TRBV6-1 with TRBJ2-3, with TRBD2 matching 7 bases. Germline values: CDR1 MNHNS, CDR2 SASEGT. The CDR3 sequence is 15 residues long. With 4 bases clipped from V and 6 bases from J, the junction kept 10 bases outside the gene matches. The CDR3 nucleotides are TGTGCCAGCAGTGGCGAGACTAGCCAAAGGGATACGCAGTATTTT. This sequence encodes CASSGETSQRDTQYF.